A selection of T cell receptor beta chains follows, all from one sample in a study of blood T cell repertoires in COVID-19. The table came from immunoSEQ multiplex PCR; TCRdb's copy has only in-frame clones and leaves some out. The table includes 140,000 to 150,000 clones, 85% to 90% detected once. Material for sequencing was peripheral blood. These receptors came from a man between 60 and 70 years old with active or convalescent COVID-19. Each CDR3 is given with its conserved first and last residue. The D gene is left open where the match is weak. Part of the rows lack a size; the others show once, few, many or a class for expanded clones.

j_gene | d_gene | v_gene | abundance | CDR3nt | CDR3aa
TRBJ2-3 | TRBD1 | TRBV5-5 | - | TGTGCCAGCAGTTGGACTTCACCGGGACAGGGGGGTTCGTCGCAGTATTTT | CASSWTSPGQGGSSQYF
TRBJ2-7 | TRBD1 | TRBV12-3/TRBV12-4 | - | TGTGCCAGCAGGGGGACAGGATCCTACGAGCAGTACTTC | CASRGTGSYEQYF
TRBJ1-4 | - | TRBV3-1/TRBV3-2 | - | TGTGCCAGCAGCGAGAGTGCAACTAATGAAAAACTGTTTTTT | CASSESATNEKLFF
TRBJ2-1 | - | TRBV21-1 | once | TGTGCCAGCAGCAGGGGGCGCCCCTACAATGAGCAGTTCTTC | CASSRGRPYNEQFF
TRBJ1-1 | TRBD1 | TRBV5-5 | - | TGTGCCAGCGACAAGGGCGACAGGGCCTACACTGAAGCTTTCTTT | CASDKGDRAYTEAFF
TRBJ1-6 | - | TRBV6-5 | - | TGTGCCAGCAGTTACTCGGCCGAGACAGCAAGTTCACCCCTCCACTTT | CASSYSAETASSPLHF
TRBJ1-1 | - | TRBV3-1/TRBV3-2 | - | TGTGCCAGCAGCCTATCCATACAGGGAAAGAGGGCTTTCTTT | CASSLSIQGKRAFF
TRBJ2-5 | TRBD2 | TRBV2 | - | TGTGCCAGCAGTCCCCTAGCGGGGTACCAAGAGACCCAGTACTTC | CASSPLAGYQETQYF
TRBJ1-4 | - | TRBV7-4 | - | TGTGCCAGCTTGGACAGAAATAATGAAAAACTGTTTTTT | CASLDRNNEKLFF
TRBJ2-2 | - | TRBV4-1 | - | TGCGCCAGCAGCCCACAACCCTCCGGGACCGGGGAGCTGTTTTTT | CASSPQPSGTGELFF
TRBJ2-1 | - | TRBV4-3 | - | TGCGCCAGCAGCCAAAGGGACGGGAGAAGCGGGCAGTTCTTC | CASSQRDGRSGQFF
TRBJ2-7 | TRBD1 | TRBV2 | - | TGTGCCAGCAGTGAAGCCGGGACAGGGTTGGGGGAGCAGTACTTC | CASSEAGTGLGEQYF
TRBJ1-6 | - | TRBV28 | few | TGTGCCAGCAGTTTCAACCGGTATGGTTCACCCCTCCACTTT | CASSFNRYGSPLHF
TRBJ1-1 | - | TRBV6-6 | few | TGTGCCAGCAGTGTTCGGGACACTGAAGCTTTCTTT | CASSVRDTEAFF